This T cell receptor (beta chain) was recovered during a study of shared clonotypes between healthy human individuals. Findings of the study overall: A limitation of the genetic and exposure-history diversity represented arose from few donors.

The table came from immunoSEQ multiplex PCR; TCRdb's copy has only in-frame clones and leaves some out. The repertoire consists of under 1,100,000 clones, with more than 60% occurring once and the leading ten covering 1.5%. Donors were healthy HIV-negative adults without recent acute infections or vaccinations. From CD4+ cells came CD45RA+ naive and CD45RA-negative memory subsets. Points on this clone: Its antigen is unidentified.

The source is a man between 18 and 35 years old in good health. The source material was memory CD4+ T cells sorted from blood. Subset here: CD45RA-negative fraction.

In DNA, the CDR3 is TGTGCCAGCAGTGAACCCGGGATGGAAAGCTATGGCTACACCTTC. Protein: CASSEPGMESYGYTF. V usage is TRBV6-1 and J usage is TRBJ1-2; D uncertain. CDR3 length equals 15 residues. The germline V gene encodes CDR1 MNHNS and CDR2 SASEGT. Trimming stripped 2 bases from V and 4 bases from J, with 14 bases between.